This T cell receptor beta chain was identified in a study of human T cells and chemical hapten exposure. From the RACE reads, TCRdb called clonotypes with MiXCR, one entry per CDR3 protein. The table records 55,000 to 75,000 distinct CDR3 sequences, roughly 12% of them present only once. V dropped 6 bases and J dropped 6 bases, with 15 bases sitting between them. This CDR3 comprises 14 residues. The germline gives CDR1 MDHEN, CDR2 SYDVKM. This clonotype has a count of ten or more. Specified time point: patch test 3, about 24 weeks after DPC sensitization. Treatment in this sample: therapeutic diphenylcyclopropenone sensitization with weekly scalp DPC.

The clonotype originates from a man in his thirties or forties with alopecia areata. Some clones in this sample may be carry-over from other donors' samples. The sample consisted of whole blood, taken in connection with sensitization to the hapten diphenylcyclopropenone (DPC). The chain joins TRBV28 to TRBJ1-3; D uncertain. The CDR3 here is CASSRGPFENTIYF. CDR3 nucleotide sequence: TGTGCCAGCAGCAGAGGACCGTTTGAAAACACCATATATTTT.